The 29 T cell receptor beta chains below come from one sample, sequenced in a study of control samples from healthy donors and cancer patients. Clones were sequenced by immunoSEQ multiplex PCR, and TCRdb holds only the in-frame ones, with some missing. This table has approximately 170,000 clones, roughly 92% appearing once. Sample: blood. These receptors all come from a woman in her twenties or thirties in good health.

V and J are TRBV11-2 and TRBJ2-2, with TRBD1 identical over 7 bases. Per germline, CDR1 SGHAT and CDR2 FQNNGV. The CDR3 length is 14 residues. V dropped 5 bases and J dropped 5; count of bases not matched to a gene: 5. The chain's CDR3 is CASSDSTGTGELFF. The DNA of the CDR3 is TGTGCCAGCAGCGATTCGACAGGGACCGGGGAGCTGTTTTTT.

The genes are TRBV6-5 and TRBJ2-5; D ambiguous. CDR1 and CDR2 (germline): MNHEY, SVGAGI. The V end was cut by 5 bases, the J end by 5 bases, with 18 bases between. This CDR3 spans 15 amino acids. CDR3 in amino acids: CASSPRTVLGETQYF. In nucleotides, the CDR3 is TGTGCCAGCAGTCCTCGGACGGTCTTAGGGGAGACCCAGTACTTC.

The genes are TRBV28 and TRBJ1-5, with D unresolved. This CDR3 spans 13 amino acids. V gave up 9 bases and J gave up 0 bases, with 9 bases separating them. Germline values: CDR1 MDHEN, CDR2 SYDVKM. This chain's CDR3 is CASAGYSNQPQHF. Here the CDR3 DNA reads TGTGCCAGTGCGGGTTATAGCAATCAGCCCCAGCATTTT.

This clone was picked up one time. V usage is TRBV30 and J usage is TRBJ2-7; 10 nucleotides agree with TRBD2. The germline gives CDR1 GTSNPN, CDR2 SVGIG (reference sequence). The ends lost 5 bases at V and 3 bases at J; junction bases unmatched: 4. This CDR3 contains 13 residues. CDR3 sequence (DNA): TGTGCCTGGGTAGCGGGAGGACGCTACGAGCAGTACTTC. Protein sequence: CAWVAGGRYEQYF. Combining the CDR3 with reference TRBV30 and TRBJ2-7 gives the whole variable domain SQTIHQWPATLVQPVGSPLSLECTVEGTSNPNLYWYRQAAGRGLQLLFYSVGIGQISSEVPQNLSASRPQDRQFILSSKKLLLSDSGFYLCAWVAGGRYEQYFGPGTRLTVT.

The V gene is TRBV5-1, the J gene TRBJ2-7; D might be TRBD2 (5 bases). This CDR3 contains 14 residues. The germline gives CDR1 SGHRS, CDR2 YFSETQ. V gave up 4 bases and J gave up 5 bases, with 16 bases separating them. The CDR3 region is CASSLGLPGDEQYF. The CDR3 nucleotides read TGCGCCAGCAGCCTCGGACTGCCCGGGGACGAGCAGTACTTC.

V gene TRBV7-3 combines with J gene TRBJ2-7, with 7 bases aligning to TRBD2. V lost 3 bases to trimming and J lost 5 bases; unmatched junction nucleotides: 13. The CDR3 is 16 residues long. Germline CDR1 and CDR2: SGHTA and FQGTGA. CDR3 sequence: CASSLGGASDVHEQYF. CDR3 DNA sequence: TGTGCCAGCAGCTTGGGAGGGGCTAGCGACGTTCACGAGCAGTACTTC.

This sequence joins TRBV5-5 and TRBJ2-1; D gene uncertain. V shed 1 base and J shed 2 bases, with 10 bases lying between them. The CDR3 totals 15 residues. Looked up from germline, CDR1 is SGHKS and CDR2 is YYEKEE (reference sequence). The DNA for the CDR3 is TGTGCCAGCAGCTTGTGGTCAGGACCCTACAATGAGCAGTTCTTC. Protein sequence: CASSLWSGPYNEQFF.

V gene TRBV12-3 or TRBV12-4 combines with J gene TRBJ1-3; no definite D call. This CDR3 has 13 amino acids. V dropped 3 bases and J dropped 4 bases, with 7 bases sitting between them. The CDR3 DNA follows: TGTGCCAGCAGTTTGTCCCCCGGAAACACCATATATTTT. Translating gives CASSLSPGNTIYF.

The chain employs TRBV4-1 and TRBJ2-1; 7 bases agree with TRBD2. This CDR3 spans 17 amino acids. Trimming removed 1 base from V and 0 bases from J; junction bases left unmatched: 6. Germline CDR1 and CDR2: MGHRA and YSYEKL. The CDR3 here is CASSQGLATFSYNEQFF. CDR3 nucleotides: TGCGCCAGCAGCCAAGGACTAGCCACTTTCTCCTACAATGAGCAGTTCTTC.

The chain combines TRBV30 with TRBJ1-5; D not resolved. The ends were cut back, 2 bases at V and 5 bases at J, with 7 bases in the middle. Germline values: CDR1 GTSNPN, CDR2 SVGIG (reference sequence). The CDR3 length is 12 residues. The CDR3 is CAWSRLDQPQHF. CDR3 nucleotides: TGTGCCTGGAGTAGATTGGATCAGCCCCAGCATTTT.

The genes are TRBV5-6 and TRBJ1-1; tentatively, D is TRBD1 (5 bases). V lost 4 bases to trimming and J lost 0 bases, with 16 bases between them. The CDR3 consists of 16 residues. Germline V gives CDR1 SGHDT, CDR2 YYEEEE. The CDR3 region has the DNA TGTGCCAGCAGCGGGATTTACAGGACGGTGAACACTGAAGCTTTCTTT. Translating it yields CASSGIYRTVNTEAFF.

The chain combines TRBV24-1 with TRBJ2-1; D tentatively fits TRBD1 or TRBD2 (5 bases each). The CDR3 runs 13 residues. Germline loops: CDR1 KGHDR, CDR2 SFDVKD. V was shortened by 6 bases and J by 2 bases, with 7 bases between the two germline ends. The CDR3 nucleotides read TGTGCCACCAGTTCGGGACCCTACAATGAGCAGTTCTTC. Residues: CATSSGPYNEQFF.

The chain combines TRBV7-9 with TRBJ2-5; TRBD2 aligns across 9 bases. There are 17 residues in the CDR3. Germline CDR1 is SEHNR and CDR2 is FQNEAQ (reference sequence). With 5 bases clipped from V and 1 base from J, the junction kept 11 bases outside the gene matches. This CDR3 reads CASSLTVAGASQETQYF. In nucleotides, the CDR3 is TGTGCCAGCAGCCTCACCGTAGCGGGAGCCTCCCAAGAGACCCAGTACTTC.

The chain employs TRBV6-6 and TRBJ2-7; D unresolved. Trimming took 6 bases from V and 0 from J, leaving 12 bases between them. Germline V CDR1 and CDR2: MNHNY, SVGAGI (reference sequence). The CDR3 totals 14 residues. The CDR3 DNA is TGTGCCAGCAGCAGGAAGGTCAGCTCCTACGAGCAGTACTTC. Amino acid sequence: CASSRKVSSYEQYF.

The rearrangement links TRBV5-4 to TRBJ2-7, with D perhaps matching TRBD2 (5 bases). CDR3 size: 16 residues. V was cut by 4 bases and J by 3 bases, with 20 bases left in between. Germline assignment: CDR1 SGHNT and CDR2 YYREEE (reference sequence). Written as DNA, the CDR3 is TGTGCCAGCAGCCCGTTAGGGTCAACTAGTAACTACGAGCAGTACTTC. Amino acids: CASSPLGSTSNYEQYF. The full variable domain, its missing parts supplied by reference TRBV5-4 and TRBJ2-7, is ETGVTQSPTHLIKTRGQQVTLRCSSQSGHNTVSWYQQALGQGPQFIFQYYREEENGRGNFPPRFSGLQFPNYSSELNVNALELDDSALYLCASSPLGSTSNYEQYFGPGTRLTVT.

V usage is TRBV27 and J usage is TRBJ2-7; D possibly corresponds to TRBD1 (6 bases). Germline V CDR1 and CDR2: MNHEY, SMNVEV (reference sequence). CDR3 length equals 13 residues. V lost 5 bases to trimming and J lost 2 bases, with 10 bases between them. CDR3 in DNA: TGTGCCAGCAGTCAGGACAGCACCTACGAGCAGTACTTC. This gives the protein CASSQDSTYEQYF.

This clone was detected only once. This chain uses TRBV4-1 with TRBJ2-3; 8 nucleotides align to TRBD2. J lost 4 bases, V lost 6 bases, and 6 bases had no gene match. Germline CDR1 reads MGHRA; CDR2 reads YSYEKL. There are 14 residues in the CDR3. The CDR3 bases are TGCGCCAGCAGGATAGGGACTAGGGCAGATACGCAGTATTTT. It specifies CASRIGTRADTQYF.

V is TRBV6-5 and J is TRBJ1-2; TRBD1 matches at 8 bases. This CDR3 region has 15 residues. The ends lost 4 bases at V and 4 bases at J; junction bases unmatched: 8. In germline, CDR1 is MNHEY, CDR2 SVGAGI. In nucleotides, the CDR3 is TGTGCCAGCAGTTCCCGGACAGGGAGCGGCTATGGCTACACCTTC. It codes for CASSSRTGSGYGYTF.

CDR3 protein: CASRLLRRGLAKNIQYF. The CDR3 coding sequence is TGTGCAAGTCGCTTGCTGAGGAGAGGGCTAGCCAAAAACATTCAGTACTTC. The chain carries TRBV12-2 and TRBJ2-4; TRBD2 was called by the table and not checked on the DNA. TRBV12-2 is marked as a pseudogene. The CDR3 runs to 17 residues.

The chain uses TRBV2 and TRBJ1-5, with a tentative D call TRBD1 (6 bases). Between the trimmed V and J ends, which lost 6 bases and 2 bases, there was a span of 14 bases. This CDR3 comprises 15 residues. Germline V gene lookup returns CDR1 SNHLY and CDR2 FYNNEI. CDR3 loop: CASSDSGARNQPQHF. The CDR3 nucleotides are TGTGCCAGCAGCGACTCGGGGGCCCGCAATCAGCCCCAGCATTTT.

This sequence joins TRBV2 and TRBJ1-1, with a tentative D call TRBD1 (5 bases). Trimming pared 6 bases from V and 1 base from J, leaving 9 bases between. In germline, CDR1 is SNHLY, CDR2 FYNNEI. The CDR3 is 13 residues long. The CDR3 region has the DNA TGTGCCAGCAGCAATGACAGGAACACTGAAGCTTTCTTT. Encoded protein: CASSNDRNTEAFF.

As DNA, the CDR3 is TGTGCCAGCAGCCAAGTAGGGCGGGAGGCCAACACAGATACGCAGTATTTT. It specifies CASSQVGREANTDTQYF. The chain uses TRBV3-1 (or the pseudogene TRBV3-2) and TRBJ2-3, with 8 nucleotides matching TRBD2. The CDR3 has 17 amino acids. CDR1 is LGHDT, CDR2 YNNKEL, per germline (reference sequence). V shed 1 base and J 2 bases; nucleotides not matched to a gene: 8.

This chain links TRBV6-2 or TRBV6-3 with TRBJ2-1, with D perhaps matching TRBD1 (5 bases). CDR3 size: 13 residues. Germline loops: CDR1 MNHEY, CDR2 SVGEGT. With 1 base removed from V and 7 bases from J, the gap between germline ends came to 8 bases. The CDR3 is CASSYFRTNEQFF. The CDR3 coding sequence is TGTGCCAGCAGTTACTTTAGGACAAATGAGCAGTTCTTC.

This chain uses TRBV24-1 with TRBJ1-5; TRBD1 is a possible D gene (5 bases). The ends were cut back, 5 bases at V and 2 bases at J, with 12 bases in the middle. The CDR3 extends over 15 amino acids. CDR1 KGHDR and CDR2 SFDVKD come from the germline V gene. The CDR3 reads CATSGRDSRNQPQHF. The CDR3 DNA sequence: TGTGCCACCAGTGGGAGAGACAGCCGCAATCAGCCCCAGCATTTT.

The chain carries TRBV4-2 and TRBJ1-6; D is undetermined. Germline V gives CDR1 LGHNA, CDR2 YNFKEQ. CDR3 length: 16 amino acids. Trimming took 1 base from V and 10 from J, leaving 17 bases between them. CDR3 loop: CASSQVRADPSSPLHF. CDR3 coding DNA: TGTGCCAGCAGCCAAGTGCGGGCCGACCCAAGCTCACCCCTCCACTTT.

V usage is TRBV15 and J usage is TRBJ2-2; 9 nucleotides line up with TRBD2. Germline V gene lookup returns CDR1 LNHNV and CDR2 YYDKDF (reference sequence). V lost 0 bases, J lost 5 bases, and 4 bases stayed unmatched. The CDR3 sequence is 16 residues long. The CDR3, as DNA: TGTGCCACCAGCAGAGATTCGGCGGGAGGGACCGGGGAGCTGTTTTTT. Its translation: CATSRDSAGGTGELFF.

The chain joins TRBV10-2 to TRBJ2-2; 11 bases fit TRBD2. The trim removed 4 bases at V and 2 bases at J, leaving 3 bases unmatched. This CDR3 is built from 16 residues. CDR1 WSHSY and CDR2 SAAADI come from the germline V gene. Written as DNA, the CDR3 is TGCGCCAGCAGTGGGCTAGCGGGAGGTAACACCGGGGAGCTGTTTTTT. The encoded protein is CASSGLAGGNTGELFF.

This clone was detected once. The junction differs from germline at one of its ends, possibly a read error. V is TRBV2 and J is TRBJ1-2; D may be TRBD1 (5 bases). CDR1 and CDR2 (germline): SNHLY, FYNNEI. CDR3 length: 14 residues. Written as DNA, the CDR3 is TGTGCCAGCAGAGAAGCAGGGATTAACTATGGCTACACCTTC. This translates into CASREAGINYGYTF.

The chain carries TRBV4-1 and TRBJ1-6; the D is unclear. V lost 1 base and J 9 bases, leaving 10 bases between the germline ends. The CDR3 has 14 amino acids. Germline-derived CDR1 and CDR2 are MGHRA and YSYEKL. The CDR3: CASSQVQESSPLHF. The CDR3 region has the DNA TGCGCCAGCAGCCAAGTGCAGGAATCTTCACCCCTCCACTTT.